This TCR beta chain was identified in a study of tumor-infiltrating lymphocytes in primary liver carcinoma. Using a constant-region primer together with ProtoScript II reverse transcriptase, TCR beta cDNA was made from approximately 500 ng of total RNA. Three nested multiplex PCR rounds, a slightly modified ARM-PCR, produced the libraries for TCR beta. Running 10 cycles apiece, the first two PCR rounds relied on TRBV1-TRBV30 forward primers together with a C-beta reverse primer. MiXCR, run by TCRdb on the multiplex PCR reads, gives a single entry per CDR3 protein. Of roughly 48,000 distinct CDR3 sequences detected, about 80% appear once; the ten largest clones hold more than 25%. Co-extraction yielded RNA and DNA from around 20-30 mg of unsorted bulk tissue. Germline-derived CDR1 and CDR2 are SGHKS and YYEKEE (reference sequence). The CDR3 has 17 amino acids. As regards this clonotype: The junction differs from germline at one of its ends, possibly a read error.

The chain employs TRBV5-5 and TRBJ2-5, with TRBD2 as a possible D gene (5 bases). The clonotype originates from a man between 35 and 55 years old with primary liver carcinoma and hepatitis B virus infection. The sample was liver tumor tissue from sampling region 3. The subset was: tumor region T3, left-lateral pole. In DNA form, the CDR3 reads TGTGCCTGCAGCTTGGGGATAGCAAGAGGGCACCAAGAGACCCAGTACTTC. Translating it yields CACSLGIARGHQETQYF.